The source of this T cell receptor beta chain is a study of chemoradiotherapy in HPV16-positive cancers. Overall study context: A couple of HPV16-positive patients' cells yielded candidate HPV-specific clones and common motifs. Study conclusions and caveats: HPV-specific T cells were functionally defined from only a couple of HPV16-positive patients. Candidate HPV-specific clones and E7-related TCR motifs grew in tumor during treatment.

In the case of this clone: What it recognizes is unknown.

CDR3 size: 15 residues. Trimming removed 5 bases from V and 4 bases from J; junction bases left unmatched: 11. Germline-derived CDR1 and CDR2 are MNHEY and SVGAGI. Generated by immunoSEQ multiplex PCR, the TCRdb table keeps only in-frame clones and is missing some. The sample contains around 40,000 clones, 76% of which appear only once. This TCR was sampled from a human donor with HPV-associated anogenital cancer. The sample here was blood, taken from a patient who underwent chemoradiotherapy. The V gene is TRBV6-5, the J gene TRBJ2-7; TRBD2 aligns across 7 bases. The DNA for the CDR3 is TGTGCCAGCAGTCCCGGGGACTATAGTTTTTACGAGCAGTACTTC. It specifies CASSPGDYSFYEQYF.